Following are 18 T cell receptor beta chains from one sample sequenced in a study of CD8+CD57+ T cells in acquired aplastic anemia. Profiling of TCR beta VDJ combinations and CDR3 sequences used genomic DNA as template. TCRdb itself ran the reads through MiXCR, one entry per CDR3 protein. The sample shows hundreds of thousands of distinct CDR3 sequences, 65% to 75% of them seen only once. Material: sorted CD4+, CD8+, or CD8+CD57+ T cells (not recorded which) from PBMCs. All receptors derive from a human donor in good health, serving as a control.

A single count supports this clonotype. The V call is TRBV5-8, the J call TRBJ2-7; D possibly uses TRBD1 or TRBD2 (5 bases each). The CDR3 extends over 12 amino acids. Per germline, CDR1 SGHTS and CDR2 YDEGEE. Trimming shortened V by 4 bases and J by 5 bases, and 10 bases separated the two germline ends. The CDR3 region has the DNA TGTGCCAGCAGCAACGTGGGGGACGAGCAGTACTTC. Translating gives CASSNVGDEQYF.

This clonotype was recorded many times. CDR3 protein: CASSQDRAWAFF. In nucleotides, the CDR3 is TGTGCCAGCAGCCAAGACAGAGCTTGGGCTTTCTTT. The chain has TRBV3-2 and TRBJ1-1. TRBV3-2 is a documented pseudogene. The CDR3 is made up of 12 amino acids.

This chain connects TRBV20-1 to TRBJ1-4; the match to TRBD1 covers 10 bases. In germline, CDR1 is DFQATT, CDR2 SNEGSKA (reference sequence). Unmatched junction bases numbered 6, after V lost 3 bases and J lost 11 bases. This CDR3 comprises 13 residues. The DNA of the CDR3 is TGCAGTGCTAGCGACAGGGGGCTCGCGAAACTGTTTTTT. Its protein is CSASDRGLAKLFF.

The V and J genes are TRBV5-1 and TRBJ2-3; 7 nucleotides align to TRBD1. The CDR3 loop spans 15 amino acids. Unmatched junction bases numbered 12, after V lost 7 bases and J lost 4 bases. CDR1 is SGHRS, CDR2 YFSETQ, per germline. As DNA, the CDR3 is TGCGCCAGCTGCCTAACTTTTGGGACAGCAGATACGCAGTATTTT. Translation: CASCLTFGTADTQYF. The whole variable domain, remainder taken from reference TRBV5-1 and TRBJ2-3, is KAGVTQTPRYLIKTRGQQVTLSCSPISGHRSVSWYQQTPGQGLQFLFEYFSETQRNKGNFPGRFSGRQFSNSRSEMNVSTLELGDSALYLCASCLTFGTADTQYFGPGTRLTVL.

Regarding this clonotype: One end of the junction varies from germline; a read error may be responsible. The chain carries TRBV11-3 and TRBJ1-3; D is perhaps TRBD1 (6 bases). Germline lookup yields CDR1 SGHNT and CDR2 YENEEA. The CDR3 runs 14 residues. CDR3 in amino acids: CDSSLQGSGNTICF. The CDR3 bases are TGTGACAGCAGCTTACAGGGATCTGGAAACACCATATGTTTT.

Of note for this clonotype: The missing conserved phenylalanine or tryptophan at the end of this CDR3 makes a read error likely. The DNA is omitted, as the CDR3 cannot be located on it reliably, and the CDR3 follows TCRdb's listing. J is TRBJ2-7 and V is TRBV7-2; TRBD1, the D gene given by the table, was not confirmed from the DNA. A total of 12 residues make up the CDR3, ends included. Germline assignment: CDR1 SGHTA and CDR2 FQGNSA. CDR3: CASSSDQGAATD.

This clonotype was observed at least ten times. The rearrangement uses TRBV6-5 and TRBJ1-2, with D possibly matching TRBD1 (6 bases). The CDR3 contains 13 residues. Germline values: CDR1 MNHEY, CDR2 SVGAGI. V lost 5 bases and J 8 bases, leaving 15 bases between the germline ends. Here the CDR3 DNA reads TGTGCCAGCAGTCCCCACAGGGTGGGCGGCTACACCTTC. Amino acid sequence: CASSPHRVGGYTF.

This clonotype was detected ten times or more. This chain uses TRBV19 with TRBJ2-6; TRBD1 matches at 7 bases. The V gene end was trimmed by 5 bases and the J gene end by 0 bases; junction bases not matched to a gene: 7. The germline V gene encodes CDR1 LNHDA and CDR2 SQIVND (reference sequence). The CDR3 is made up of 17 amino acids. CDR3: CASSPQGPSSGANVLTF. DNA for the CDR3: TGTGCCAGTAGTCCACAGGGGCCCAGCTCTGGGGCCAACGTCCTGACTTTC.

To note about this clonotype: The junction shows a germline mismatch at one end, possibly a read error. The chain links TRBV2 to TRBJ2-2; 8 bases line up with TRBD1. This CDR3 spans 15 amino acids. Germline assignment: CDR1 SNHLY and CDR2 FYNNEI. In nucleotides, the CDR3 is TGTGCCAGCAGCTCACAGGGGGTTATCACCGGCGAGCTGTTTTTT. It encodes CASSSQGVITGELFF.

The rearrangement uses TRBV7-9 and TRBJ1-6; D remains unclear. Trimming took off 5 bases at V and 15 bases at J, with 20 bases between the two ends. The CDR3 consists of 14 residues. In germline, CDR1 is SEHNR, CDR2 FQNEAQ (reference sequence). This chain's CDR3 is CASSSGGGVADLHF. In nucleotides, the CDR3 is TGTGCCAGCAGCAGTGGTGGCGGGGTAGCAGACCTCCACTTT.

V and J are TRBV30 and TRBJ2-2, with a weak D call TRBD2 (5 bases). In germline, CDR1 is GTSNPN, CDR2 SVGIG (reference sequence). The CDR3 extends over 13 amino acids. The V gene lost 5 bases and the J gene lost 7 bases, with 14 bases spanning the gap. Here the CDR3 DNA reads TGTGCCTGGGCGGCCAGCGGTTTCGGGGAGCTGTTTTTT. Its translation: CAWAASGFGELFF.

This clonotype was seen many times. The chain uses TRBV15 and TRBJ1-1; D might be TRBD1 (5 bases). This CDR3 region has 18 residues. Germline V gene data show CDR1 as LNHNV and CDR2 as YYDKDF (reference sequence). V shed 0 bases and J shed 4 bases, with 21 bases lying between them. CDR3: CATSRDPAGIGLGTEAFF. The CDR3 nucleotides are TGTGCCACCAGCAGAGATCCGGCAGGGATTGGATTGGGCACTGAAGCTTTCTTT.

This clonotype showed up many times. V gene TRBV6-6 combines with J gene TRBJ1-1; 8 bases map to TRBD1. Germline CDR1 is MNHNY and CDR2 is SVGAGI (reference sequence). Losses at the gene ends were 5 bases for V and 4 bases for J; bases not matched to a gene: 12. The CDR3 totals 16 residues. The CDR3: CASSNTGQGLGTEAFF. CDR3 DNA: TGTGCCAGCAGTAACACCGGACAGGGATTGGGCACTGAAGCTTTCTTT.

The chain is built from TRBV20-1 and TRBJ2-5; D might be TRBD1 or TRBD2, each matching 5 bases. Germline V CDR1 and CDR2: DFQATT, SNEGSKA (reference sequence). The V end was cut by 6 bases, the J end by 1 base, with 18 bases between. CDR3 length: 15 residues. CDR3 sequence (DNA): TGCAGTGCCCGATCGCATACGGGACGCCAAGAGACCCAGTACTTC. Translating gives CSARSHTGRQETQYF.

In regard to this clonotype: The junction and the germline gene differ at one end; a read error may be behind it. V and J are TRBV6-6 and TRBJ1-2, with 8 nucleotides matching TRBD1. CDR3 length equals 13 residues. Per the germline V gene, CDR1 is MNHNY and CDR2 is SVGAGI (reference sequence). CDR3: CASRPGTGYGYIF. CDR3 bases: TGTGCCAGCAGACCCGGGACAGGCTATGGCTACATCTTC.

This clonotype came up many times. The gene calls are TRBV6-2 or TRBV6-3 and TRBJ1-3, with D hard to call. CDR1 MNHEY and CDR2 SVGEGT come from the germline V gene. With 6 bases removed from V and 3 bases from J, the gap between germline ends came to 9 bases. This CDR3 comprises 13 residues. The CDR3 DNA follows: TGTGCCAGCAGCGGCTCTCTTGGAAACACCATATATTTT. It specifies CASSGSLGNTIYF.

The gene calls are TRBV19 and TRBJ2-5, with 9 bases matching TRBD1. V was pared by 5 bases and J by 5 bases, with 12 bases of the junction left unmatched. The germline V gene encodes CDR1 LNHDA and CDR2 SQIVND (reference sequence). This CDR3 contains 16 residues. CDR3 nucleotides: TGTGCCAGTAGTGTCTGGACAGGGGACACCGGGGAGACCCAGTACTTC. The encoded protein is CASSVWTGDTGETQYF. The variable domain in full, with the rest retrieved from reference TRBV19 and TRBJ2-5, is DGGITQSPKYLFRKEGQNVTLSCEQNLNHDAMYWYRQDPGQGLRLIYYSQIVNDFQKGDIAEGYSVSREKKESFPLTVTSAQKNPTAFYLCASSVWTGDTGETQYFGPGTRLLVL.

DNA for the CDR3: TGCAGTGCTAGAGATGCCACTAGCGGGAACACCGGGGAGCTGTTTTTT. Protein sequence: CSARDATSGNTGELFF. J is TRBJ2-2 and V is TRBV20-1; 8 bases agree with TRBD2. CDR1 is DFQATT, CDR2 SNEGSKA, per germline (reference sequence). V lost 0 bases, J lost 1 base, and 4 bases stayed unmatched. This CDR3 has 16 amino acids.